This TCR beta chain was identified in a study of cytotoxic CD8 clonotypes in ibrutinib-treated CLL (dated by TCRdb to the early 2020s). With regard to the full study: The cohort was composed of around twelve relapsed/refractory and about 15 treatment-naive patients; IGHV unmutated status was identified in about 17 patients. Longitudinal samples were available for about 30% of the roughly 86 trial participants. On average, each sample had some 250,000 productive templates and around 100,000 productive rearrangements. Responses were partial in around 24 patients and complete in 2; after median about 63 months follow-up, about 14 stayed in remission and about twelve progressed. Response samples were obtained after a median of around eleven months of treatment, with a range of roughly 6 to 40 months. Cryopreserved peripheral blood mononuclear cells were collected before treatment, at response, and at either disease progression or sustained remission. Broader findings and caveats from the paper: Sustained-remission and progressing patients did not have matched sampling times, and lymph node repertoires were not examined. Clonality rose at ibrutinib response, remained stable during sustained remission, and dropped back toward baseline at progression. Baseline clonality exceeded that of age-matched healthy donors and correlated strongly with circulating CD8+ T-cell counts. Public clonotypes were rare and either contracted or stayed stable during treatment, and the rise in clonality at ibrutinib response reflected the expansion of private clonotypes.

For CDR1 and CDR2, the germline V gene lists SGDLS and YYNGEE. The V and J ends are trimmed by 4 bases and 0 bases, leaving 10 bases between them. The CDR3 measures 14 amino acids from cysteine to phenylalanine. CDR3 DNA only is kept here, 42 bases in frame from base 1. Concerning this clone itself: The antigen this receptor binds is unknown. Base qualities are not at hand, and no much larger clone is one base apart.

A MiSeq instrument was used for deep resolution sequencing, which targeted depths ranging from 1 in 1 million up to 1 in 200,000 T cells, with coverage averaging 10x for each clonotype. TCR beta libraries were generated with the immunoSEQ hsTCRB Kit. The paper's processing steps were these. Data were analyzed with ImmunoSEQ Data Assistant and ImmunoSEQ Analyzer, with V, D and J genes assigned per IMGT definitions. Clonality was computed as one minus normalized Shannon entropy of productive rearrangement frequencies, ranging from 0 to 1. Only overrepresented clonotypes making up at least 0.05% of the repertoire of each patient were included in the public clonotype analysis. Some 13 age-matched healthy donor repertoires from immuneACCESS served as clonality controls. The clones in this table, taken by TCRdb from immuneACCESS, are in-frame only. Not every clone is retained; where verified, under half of the shortfall comes from an unresolved V gene, and the cause of the rest is unknown. V, J and clone size reflect that table, while D and trimming were determined from the DNA. Recorded for this sample are 6,000 or so clones; 60% to 75% of them occurred a single time. The ten largest clones capture 5% of the sample.

For TCR beta library preparation, around 2 micrograms of genomic DNA were isolated from cryopreserved PBMCs. Longitudinal blood samples from CLL patients on ibrutinib monotherapy underwent high-throughput TCR beta sequencing. The patients were enrolled in a single-center, open-label phase 2 trial of ibrutinib monotherapy. The V and J genes are TRBV9 and TRBJ1-1; the D gene cannot be named for sure. This TCR was recovered from a human donor with chronic lymphocytic leukemia. The sequencing used PBMCs, collected before ibrutinib treatment. The DNA is TGTGCCAGCAGCCCCGGCCCCTTGAACACTGAAGCTTTCTTT. The resulting protein is CASSPGPLNTEAFF.